The following is a T cell receptor beta chain sequence with its context. This entry is derived from a study of shared T cell receptors in the human thymus. Looked up from germline, CDR1 is MNHNS and CDR2 is SASEGT. The V end was cut by 2 bases, the J end by 5 bases, with 15 bases between. This CDR3 contains 16 residues. Clones were read by immunoSEQ multiplex PCR, and TCRdb kept only the in-frame ones, dropping some. Seen here are over 650,000 clones, about 87% observed once, and the top ten hold approximately 0.0097%. The same sample was also studied in work on human thymus T cells.

The chain recombines TRBV6-1 with TRBJ1-4; D not resolved. The TCR was taken from a boy younger than two with a congenital heart defect. Sequencing was carried out using thymocytes. The CDR3 region is CASSESRPGINEKLFF. As DNA, the CDR3 is TGTGCCAGCAGTGAAAGTCGGCCGGGGATAAATGAAAAACTGTTTTTT.